What follows are 5 T cell receptor beta chains derived from one specimen sequenced in a study of blood T cell repertoires in COVID-19. This table comes from immunoSEQ multiplex PCR, and its TCRdb copy is limited to in-frame clones, with some not included. The table lists tens of thousands of clones, 85% of them singletons. Sequencing was done on a sample of peripheral blood. All receptors come from a man older than 75 with acute or convalescent COVID-19.

The V gene is TRBV29-1, the J gene TRBJ2-7; D remains ambiguous. Germline CDR1 and CDR2: SQVTM and ANQGSEA. The CDR3 is made up of 11 amino acids. Trimming took off 2 bases at V and 7 bases at J, with 9 bases between the two ends. The CDR3 nucleotides are TGCAGCGTTGAAACCCCCGGGGAGCAGTACTTC. This gives the protein CSVETPGEQYF.

The genes are TRBV3-1 (or the pseudogene TRBV3-2) and TRBJ2-7; 11 nucleotides agree with TRBD2. CDR1 is LGHDT and CDR2 is YNNKEL in the germline V gene (reference sequence). Trimming removed 4 bases from V and 2 bases from J; junction bases left unmatched: 16. This CDR3 has 19 amino acids. Here the CDR3 reads CASSPHGSGRGGPPYEQYF. CDR3 DNA: TGTGCCAGCAGCCCCCATGGTAGCGGGAGGGGCGGGCCGCCCTACGAGCAGTACTTC.

The chain is built from TRBV24-1 and TRBJ1-4, with a weak D call TRBD1 (5 bases). Germline V lookup: CDR1 KGHDR, CDR2 SFDVKD. Trimming shortened V by 4 bases and J by 5 bases, and 10 bases separated the two germline ends. This CDR3 contains 14 residues. The CDR3 region is CATSEGGSNEKLFF. CDR3 DNA sequence: TGTGCCACCAGTGAGGGGGGTTCCAATGAAAAACTGTTTTTT.

This chain uses TRBV10-3 with TRBJ2-3, with 8 bases identical to TRBD1. The germline CDR1 and CDR2 sequences are ENHRY and SYGVKD. V was pared by 9 bases and J by 0 bases, with 5 bases of the junction left unmatched. CDR3 length: 14 residues. The CDR3 sequence is CAMAGGVSTDTQYF. The CDR3 DNA follows: TGTGCCATGGCAGGGGGCGTTAGCACAGATACGCAGTATTTT.

In DNA form, the CDR3 reads TGTGCCAGCAGCCAAGGCCGGGATCAGCCCCAGCATTTT. Translating it yields CASSQGRDQPQHF. The chain couples TRBV14 to TRBJ1-5; no firm D call. The CDR3 is 13 residues long. Looked up from germline, CDR1 is SGHDN and CDR2 is FVKESK. With 1 base removed from V and 5 bases from J, the gap between germline ends came to 6 bases.